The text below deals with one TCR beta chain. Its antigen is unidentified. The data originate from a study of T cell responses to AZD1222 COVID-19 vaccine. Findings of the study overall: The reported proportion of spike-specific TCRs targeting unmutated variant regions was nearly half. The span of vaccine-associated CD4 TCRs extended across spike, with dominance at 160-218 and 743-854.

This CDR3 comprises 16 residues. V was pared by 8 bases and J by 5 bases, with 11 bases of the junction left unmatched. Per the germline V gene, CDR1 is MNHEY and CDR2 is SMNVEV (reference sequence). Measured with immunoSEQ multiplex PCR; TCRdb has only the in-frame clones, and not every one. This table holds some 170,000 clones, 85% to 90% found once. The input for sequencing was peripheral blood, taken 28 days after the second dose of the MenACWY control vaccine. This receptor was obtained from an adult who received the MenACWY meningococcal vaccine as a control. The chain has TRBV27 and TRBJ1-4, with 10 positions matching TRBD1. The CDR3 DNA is TGTGCCAGCGCCCGGGGGACAGGGGTGGCGAATGAAAAACTGTTTTTT. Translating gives CASARGTGVANEKLFF.